This record covers a single T cell receptor (beta chain). No antigen is known for it. This sample is part of a study of OX40 agonist ivuxolimab in advanced cancers. Points from the study as a whole: Doses of 0.1 to 3.0 mg/kg were accompanied by clonal expansion of CD4+ and CD8+ blood T cells by week 6.

The ends were cut back, 2 bases at V and 5 bases at J, with 16 bases in the middle. CDR1 is SGHRS and CDR2 is YFSETQ in the germline V gene. This CDR3 has 15 amino acids. The data were produced by immunoSEQ multiplex PCR, yet TCRdb's version contains in-frame clones alone and is incomplete. The data show tens of thousands of clones, 75% to 90% seen once. J is TRBJ1-1 and V is TRBV5-1; TRBD1 might be the D (6 bases). This receptor was identified in an adult with an advanced solid tumor such as melanoma, head and neck, liver or kidney cancer. Sequenced material: CD4+ or CD8+ T cells sorted from blood, taken in a trial of the OX40 agonist ivuxolimab. The CDR3 coding sequence is TGCGCCAGCAGCTTAGTACAGGGACAACGTACTGAAGCTTTCTTT. It yields the protein CASSLVQGQRTEAFF. Complete variable domain (other parts from reference TRBV5-1 and TRBJ1-1): KAGVTQTPRYLIKTRGQQVTLSCSPISGHRSVSWYQQTPGQGLQFLFEYFSETQRNKGNFPGRFSGRQFSNSRSEMNVSTLELGDSALYLCASSLVQGQRTEAFFGQGTRLTVV.